The clone carrying this T cell receptor (beta chain) was observed at least ten times. The antigen is unknown. The data originate from a study of T cells in Graves' hyperthyroidism and ophthalmopathy. Patients affected by ophthalmopathy presented a Clinical Activity Score of at least 3, a NOSPECS grade of at least 4, and disease duration below 3 months. Each diagnosis was grounded in clinical symptoms, serum thyroxine and TRAb, thyroid ultrasound, and orbital computed tomography. Regions amplified from RNA transcripts were the TCR beta CDR3 regions. A set of HTBI primers served as the primers for a first-round RT-PCR of the TCR CDR3. TCRdb fed the multiplex PCR reads into MiXCR, producing one record per CDR3 protein. Found here are fewer than 400,000 distinct CDR3 sequences, over 12% of them singletons; the top ten hold 28%. Study-wide points: Most thyroid clonotypes expanded above 0.001 were also detected in blood. Model predictions of ophthalmopathy came a median approximately 6.2 months before onset.

Germline-derived CDR1 and CDR2 are MNHEY and SMNVEV (reference sequence). The V and J ends lost 5 bases and 4 bases, in that order; junction bases with no gene match: 6. The CDR3 sequence is 15 residues long. Sequencing was performed on blood. This chain links TRBV27 with TRBJ2-3, with TRBD2 matching 10 bases. The sequence derives from a middle-aged man with Graves' ophthalmopathy. The CDR3 DNA reads TGTGCCAGCAGTCTGGGACTAGCGCTTTCAGATACGCAGTATTTT. This translates into CASSLGLALSDTQYF.